This TCR beta chain was recorded in a study of blood T cell repertoires in COVID-19. On the study more broadly: The United States, Italy and Spain supplied acute and convalescent COVID-19 samples. Sources were T cells, B-cell-depleted T cells, or PBMCs; the material itself was cDNA or gDNA.

Authors' methods: Reference gene primers were amplified, and this amplification served to estimate nucleated cell counts. Assay used: immunoSEQ multiplex PCR; TCRdb lists only in-frame clones, some missing. V and J calls and clone size follow that table, whereas D and trimming were derived from the DNA. The data hold over 150,000 clones, with more than 75% observed a single time. Germline trimming cut 4 bases from V and 2 bases from J; bases unmatched to any gene: 8. The CDR3 consists of 14 residues. Germline CDR1 and CDR2: DFQATT and SNEGSKA (reference sequence). Source material: peripheral blood. This chain links TRBV20-1 with TRBJ2-7; 7 nucleotides match TRBD1. The receptor was derived from a man in his forties or fifties with acute or convalescent COVID-19. As DNA, the CDR3 is TGCAGTGCTAATGAGGGGGCCAATCCCTACGAGCAGTACTTC. Translation gives CSANEGANPYEQYF.